Shown below are 5 T cell receptor beta chains from a single sample sequenced in a study of blood T cell repertoires in COVID-19. This table comes from immunoSEQ multiplex PCR, and its TCRdb copy is limited to in-frame clones, with some not included. The sample yields 180,000 or so clones, approximately 80% seen once. Source material: PBMCs or T cells enriched from blood (not recorded which). The receptors stem from a woman in her fifties or sixties who had recovered from COVID-19.

V usage is TRBV9 and J usage is TRBJ2-3; TRBD1 agrees at 9 bases. V was pared by 4 bases and J by 3 bases, with 6 bases of the junction left unmatched. Germline assignment: CDR1 SGDLS and CDR2 YYNGEE. The CDR3 contains 15 residues. The chain's CDR3 is CASSPRTGETDTQYF. For the CDR3, the DNA is TGTGCCAGCAGCCCGCGGACAGGGGAAACAGATACGCAGTATTTT.

The J gene is TRBJ1-2, the V gene TRBV28; D gene unclear. Deletions cut 4 bases from V and 6 bases from J, with 12 bases between. The V gene's germline CDR1 is MDHEN and CDR2 SYDVKM. The CDR3 is 13 residues long. The CDR3 DNA is TGTGCCAGCAGTTACGGACTGGTCAATGGCTACACCTTC. Translated, it gives CASSYGLVNGYTF.

The V call is TRBV6-5, the J call TRBJ1-5; TRBD1 might be the D (6 bases). Germline V gene data show CDR1 as MNHEY and CDR2 as SVGAGI. The CDR3 is 15 residues long. The V end lost 8 bases, the J end lost 0 bases, and 14 bases lay between the germline ends. CDR3 nucleotides: TGTGCCAGCCTCAGGGGTCCTCCTAGCAATCAGCCCCAGCATTTT. Its protein product is CASLRGPPSNQPQHF.

V and J are TRBV19 and TRBJ1-1; no clear D gene. The CDR3 is 15 residues long. The germline CDR1 and CDR2 sequences are LNHDA and SQIVND (reference sequence). V lost 3 bases to trimming and J lost 1 base, with 12 bases between them. The CDR3 here is CASSIGSVGNTEAFF. For the CDR3, the DNA is TGTGCCAGTAGTATCGGGTCGGTGGGGAACACTGAAGCTTTCTTT.

The CDR3 DNA reads as TGCGCCAGCAGCCCGCCGGGACAGAGGTATGGCTACACCTTC. Amino acid sequence: CASSPPGQRYGYTF. V gene TRBV4-1 combines with J gene TRBJ1-2; 7 bases match TRBD1. From germline, CDR1 is MGHRA and CDR2 YSYEKL. The CDR3 has 14 amino acids. Trimming removed 4 bases from V and 5 bases from J; junction bases left unmatched: 7.